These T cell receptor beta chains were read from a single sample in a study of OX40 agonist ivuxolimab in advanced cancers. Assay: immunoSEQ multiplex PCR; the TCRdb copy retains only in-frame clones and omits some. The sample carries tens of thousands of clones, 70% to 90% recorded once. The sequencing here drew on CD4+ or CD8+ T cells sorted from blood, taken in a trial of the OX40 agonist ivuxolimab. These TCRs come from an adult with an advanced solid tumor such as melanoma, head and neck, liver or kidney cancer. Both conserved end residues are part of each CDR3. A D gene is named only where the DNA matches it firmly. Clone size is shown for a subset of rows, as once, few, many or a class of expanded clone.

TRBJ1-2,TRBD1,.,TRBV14,TGTGCCAGCAGACAAACCGGGACAGAAACATACACCTTC,CASRQTGTETYTF
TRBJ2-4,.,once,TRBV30,TGTGCCTGGAGTATAACCCCAACGCCTGTAAACATTCAGTACTTC,CAWSITPTPVNIQYF
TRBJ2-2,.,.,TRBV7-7,TGTGCTAGCAGCTTAGTCCAGGGAACGGTCGGGGAGCTGTTTTTT,CASSLVQGTVGELFF
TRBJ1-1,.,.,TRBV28,TGTGCCAGCAGTTTACTCAGGGGATTCACTGAAGCTTTCTTT,CASSLLRGFTEAFF
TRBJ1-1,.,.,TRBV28,TGTGCCAGCAGTTTTTACCCGGGGACTGAAGCTTTCTTT,CASSFYPGTEAFF
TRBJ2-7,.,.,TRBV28,TGTGCCAGCAGTTTTGGCAGCTCCTACGAGCAGTACTTC,CASSFGSSYEQYF
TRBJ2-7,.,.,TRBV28,TGTGCCAGCAGTTTGTCGTGGACTTCCTACGAGCAGTACTTC,CASSLSWTSYEQYF
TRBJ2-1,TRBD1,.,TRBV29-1,TGCAGCGTTGTTATGGGACAGGGGAGTCCGAGCTCCTACAATGAGCAGTTCTTC,CSVVMGQGSPSSYNEQFF
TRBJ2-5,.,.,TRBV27,TGTGCCAGCAGTTTCCATGGGGAAGAGACCCAGTACTTC,CASSFHGEETQYF
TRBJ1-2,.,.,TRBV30,TGTGCCTGGAAGAGGGACTATGGCTACACCTTC,CAWKRDYGYTF
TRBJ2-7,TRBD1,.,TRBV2,TGTGCCAGCAGCCACACCCTAGCCGGGACAGGGGTCTCCTACGAGCAGTACTTC,CASSHTLAGTGVSYEQYF
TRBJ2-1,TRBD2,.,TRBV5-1,TGCGCCAGCACCTTTAGGGCTAGCGGGATTTTTGATGAGCAGTTCTTC,CASTFRASGIFDEQFF
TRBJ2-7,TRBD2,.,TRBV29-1,TGCAGCGCCGGGGGGGAGCAGTACTTC,CSAGGEQYF
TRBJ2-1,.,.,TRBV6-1,TGTGCCAGCAGTGAAATGTCAGGTGGGAGCAATGAGCAGTTCTTC,CASSEMSGGSNEQFF
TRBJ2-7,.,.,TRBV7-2,TGTGCCAGCAGCCCCCGGACAGACTACGAGCAGTACTTC,CASSPRTDYEQYF
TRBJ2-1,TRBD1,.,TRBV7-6,TGTGCCAGCAGCTTATACGCCCAGGGGGCCTCCTACAATGAGCAGTTCTTC,CASSLYAQGASYNEQFF
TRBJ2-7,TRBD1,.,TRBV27,TGTGCCAGCAGCTCCGGGACAGGCGGCGAGCAGTACTTC,CASSSGTGGEQYF
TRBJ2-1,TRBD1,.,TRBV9,TGTGCCAGCAGCTTCCGGGACAGGGGGCAAGATGAGCAGTTCTTC,CASSFRDRGQDEQFF
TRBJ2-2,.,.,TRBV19,TGTGCCAGTAGTATCGACACCTCCACATCGGAGACCGGGGAGCTGTTTTTT,CASSIDTSTSETGELFF
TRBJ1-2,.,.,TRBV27,TGTGCCAGCAGTTTCCAGGGGAACTATGGCTACACCTTC,CASSFQGNYGYTF
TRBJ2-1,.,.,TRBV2,TGTGCCAGCAGCCTAATGGATAACCGGGGTTGGAATGAGCAGTTCTTC,CASSLMDNRGWNEQFF
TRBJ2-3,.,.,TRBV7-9,TGTGCCAGCAGCTTAGGCGAGTACAGCACAGATACGCAGTATTTT,CASSLGEYSTDTQYF
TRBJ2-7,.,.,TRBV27,TGTGCCAGCAGGAGTAGGGGTTTAGAGCAGTACTTC,CASRSRGLEQYF
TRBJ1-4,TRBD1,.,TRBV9,TGTGCCAGCAGCGTTCGGGGACAGGGGAGGGAAAAACTGTTTTTT,CASSVRGQGREKLFF
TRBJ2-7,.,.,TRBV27,TGTGCCAGCAGTTTGAAAATGTACCTCTACGAGCAGTACTTC,CASSLKMYLYEQYF
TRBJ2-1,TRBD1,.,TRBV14,TGTGCCAGCAGCCAAGATGGGACAGGTCCCTACAATGAGCAGTTCTTC,CASSQDGTGPYNEQFF